Listed below are T cell receptor beta chains from one sample, sequenced in a study of CD8 T cells in seronegative destructive rheumatoid arthritis. Using immunoSEQ multiplex PCR, the repertoire was profiled, and TCRdb retains in-frame clones only, with some absent. Of about 940 clones in the sample, approximately 80% were seen once. Sequencing used CD8+ T cells from blood. The receptors stem from a woman between 60 and 79 years old with seronegative destructive rheumatoid arthritis. CDR3s include the opening cysteine and the closing phenylalanine or tryptophan. The D gene is left open where the match is weak. The listing skips clone size in some rows; elsewhere it reads once, few, many or a size class.

clone_size j_call v_call d_call cdr3_aa cdr3_nt
- TRBJ2-7 TRBV27 - CASSLSGPGVAYEQYF TGTGCCAGCAGTTTATCGGGTCCGGGGGTGGCCTACGAGCAGTACTTC
once TRBJ2-1 TRBV7-2 TRBD2 CASSFSGRLAGGTHNEQFF TGTGCCAGCAGCTTTAGTGGAAGACTAGCGGGAGGAACCCACAATGAGCAGTTCTTC
- TRBJ2-1 TRBV2 TRBD1 CASRAGTGASNEQFF TGTGCCAGCAGGGCCGGGACAGGGGCCTCCAATGAGCAGTTCTTC
- TRBJ1-2 TRBV28 TRBD1 CASSAPPRDRGPVYGYTF TGTGCCAGCAGTGCACCCCCGCGCGACAGGGGGCCTGTCTATGGCTACACCTTC
once TRBJ2-5 TRBV27 TRBD2 CASSFAGEQETQYF TGTGCCAGCAGTTTTGCGGGAGAGCAAGAGACCCAGTACTTC
- TRBJ2-1 TRBV19 TRBD2 CASSTQAGGSYNEQFF TGTGCCAGTAGTACTCAAGCGGGAGGGTCCTACAATGAGCAGTTCTTC
- TRBJ2-1 TRBV5-1 - CASSPLGGGLDEQFF TGCGCCAGCAGCCCCCTAGGCGGGGGCCTGGATGAGCAGTTCTTC
- TRBJ1-2 TRBV6-1 TRBD1 CASSEFGTVYGYTF TGTGCCAGCAGTGAATTCGGGACAGTTTATGGCTACACCTTC
- TRBJ2-7 TRBV5-1 - CASSLETASYEQYF TGCGCCAGCAGCTTGGAGACAGCCTCCTACGAGCAGTACTTC
once TRBJ2-1 TRBV28 - CASQLAVLVATINYNEQFF TGTGCCAGCCAATTAGCGGTACTCGTAGCTACGATAAACTACAATGAGCAGTTCTTC
once TRBJ1-2 TRBV4-1 - CASSQITRYGYTF TGCGCCAGCAGCCAAATTACGAGGTATGGCTACACCTTC
- TRBJ1-2 TRBV28 - CASSALRGPIRF TGTGCCAGCAGTGCTTTGCGGGGGCCAATCAGGTTC
once TRBJ1-1 TRBV7-9 TRBD1 CASRQGMNTEAFF TGTGCCAGCCGACAGGGGATGAACACTGAAGCTTTCTTT
- TRBJ1-5 TRBV7-8 - CASSLVFNQPQHF TGTGCCAGCAGCTTAGTCTTCAATCAGCCCCAGCATTTT
- TRBJ2-3 TRBV28 TRBD1 CASSRTGRTDTQYF TGTGCCAGCAGTCGGACAGGGAGAACAGATACGCAGTATTTT
- TRBJ1-6 TRBV28 TRBD1 CASSFSPDRVTVNSPLHF TGTGCCAGCAGTTTCTCTCCAGACAGGGTTACCGTTAATTCACCCCTCCACTTT
few TRBJ2-4 TRBV30 - CAWSISDLAKIIQDF TGTGCCTGGAGTATTAGCGACCTCGCCAAAATCATTCAGGACTTC
- TRBJ2-7 TRBV27 - CASSLSDSSLSYEQYF TGTGCCAGCAGTTTATCGGATAGCTCCCTCTCCTACGAGCAGTACTTC
once TRBJ2-3 TRBV9 - CASSPRDGSVDTQYF TGTGCCAGCAGCCCCCGTGACGGGAGTGTGGATACGCAGTATTTT
- TRBJ2-2 TRBV6-1 TRBD1 CASVSGGITGELFF TGTGCCAGCGTGTCAGGGGGCATCACCGGGGAGCTGTTTTTT
- TRBJ2-7 TRBV14 TRBD1 CASSPGQGSYEQYF TGTGCCAGCAGCCCCGGACAGGGATCCTACGAGCAGTACTTC
- TRBJ2-3 TRBV28 TRBD1 CASNLGQEISFGASTDTQYF TGTGCCAGCAACCTGGGACAGGAAATTTCCTTTGGGGCTAGCACAGATACGCAGTATTTT
- TRBJ2-3 TRBV14 TRBD2 CASSLGTSGPLITDTQYF TGTGCCAGCAGCCTTGGGACTAGCGGGCCCCTGATCACAGATACGCAGTATTTT
- TRBJ2-7 TRBV4-1 TRBD1 CASSQVAGGYEQYF TGCGCCAGCAGCCAAGTCGCAGGGGGCTACGAGCAGTACTTC
- TRBJ2-2 TRBV2 TRBD2 CASTMTSANTGELFF TGTGCCAGCACCATGACTAGCGCTAACACCGGGGAGCTGTTTTTT
- TRBJ2-7 TRBV29-1 - CSVAGAGLSYEQYF TGCAGCGTTGCGGGCGCGGGACTCTCCTACGAGCAGTACTTC
once TRBJ2-5 TRBV28 TRBD2 CASSGLAGGVLETQYF TGTGCCAGCAGCGGACTAGCGGGAGGTGTATTGGAGACCCAGTACTTC
- TRBJ1-5 TRBV10-3 TRBD1 CAIGTGDSNQPQHF TGTGCCATCGGGACAGGGGATAGCAATCAGCCCCAGCATTTT
- TRBJ2-7 TRBV13 - CASSISGSSYEQYF TGTGCCAGCAGCATTAGTGGGAGCTCCTACGAGCAGTACTTC
few TRBJ1-1 TRBV30 - CAWVMNTEAFF TGTGCCTGGGTAATGAACACTGAAGCTTTCTTT
- TRBJ2-1 TRBV15 TRBD2 CATSRDTSGSLMANEQFF TGTGCCACCAGCAGAGATACTAGCGGGAGTTTGATGGCAAATGAGCAGTTCTTC
once TRBJ2-7 TRBV13 TRBD1 CASRTPGQGYEQYF TGTGCCAGCAGAACACCGGGACAGGGGTACGAGCAGTACTTC
once TRBJ2-7 TRBV7-8 - CASSLGSGHYEQYF TGTGCCAGCAGCTTAGGTTCTGGCCACTACGAGCAGTACTTC
- TRBJ2-1 TRBV12-2 - CASRLSSNEQFF TGTGCAAGTCGCTTATCCTCTAATGAGCAGTTCTTC
- TRBJ2-3 TRBV27 TRBD2 CASRGLAGGDTQYF TGTGCCAGCAGAGGGCTAGCGGGAGGGGATACGCAGTATTTT
- TRBJ1-4 TRBV7-8 - CAVRVVPHSTTNEKLFF TGTGCCGTCAGAGTGGTACCGCACAGCACAACTAATGAAAAACTGTTTTTT
- TRBJ2-7 TRBV5-5 - CASSRDLGHLAYEQYF TGTGCCAGCAGTCGGGACCTGGGACACCTGGCCTACGAGCAGTACTTC
- TRBJ2-2 TRBV28 - CASSSRTTHTGELFF TGTGCCAGCAGTTCCCGGACTACCCACACCGGGGAGCTGTTTTTT
- TRBJ2-5 TRBV28 TRBD1 CASSLSQGSRETQYF TGTGCCAGCAGTTTGTCACAGGGGAGCCGGGAGACCCAGTACTTC
- TRBJ2-1 TRBV27 - CASSSPYEQFF TGTGCCAGCAGTTCCCCATATGAGCAGTTCTTC
- TRBJ2-5 TRBV4-1 - CASSQPPEGAKQETQYF TGCGCCAGCAGCCAACCCCCCGAAGGGGCGAAACAAGAGACCCAGTACTTC
- TRBJ2-2 TRBV5-4 - CASSRQRGANTGELFF TGTGCCAGCAGCCGGCAAAGGGGTGCGAACACCGGGGAGCTGTTTTTT
- TRBJ2-3 TRBV27 TRBD2 CASSLTGLAVITDTQYF TGTGCCAGCAGTCTAACGGGACTAGCGGTTATCACAGATACGCAGTATTTT
- TRBJ2-5 TRBV11-2 - CASSTLGETQYF TGTGCCAGCAGCACCCTAGGAGAGACCCAGTACTTC
- TRBJ2-2 TRBV7-8 - CASSLALGGAGELFF TGTGCCAGCAGCTTAGCGCTCGGGGGAGCCGGGGAGCTGTTTTTT
few TRBJ1-2 TRBV29-1 TRBD1 CSAPDREGYGYTF TGCAGCGCCCCCGACAGGGAAGGTTATGGCTACACCTTC
- TRBJ2-7 TRBV7-9 TRBD2 CASSRGLAGSYEQYF TGTGCCAGCAGCCGGGGACTAGCGGGATCCTACGAGCAGTACTTC
once TRBJ2-2 TRBV9 - CASSPHISHIGELFF TGTGCCAGCAGCCCACACATTTCCCACATCGGGGAGCTGTTTTTT
- TRBJ2-2 TRBV27 TRBD2 CASRLAGGPTGELFF TGTGCCAGCAGACTAGCGGGAGGGCCCACCGGGGAGCTGTTTTTT
- TRBJ2-2 TRBV5-4 TRBD2 CASSPTSRRHTGELFF TGTGCCAGCAGCCCGACTAGCAGAAGGCACACCGGGGAGCTGTTTTTT
- TRBJ2-1 TRBV5-1 TRBD2 CASCLPAGGWDNEQFF TGCGCCAGCTGCCTCCCGGCGGGAGGATGGGACAATGAGCAGTTCTTC
- TRBJ1-1 TRBV10-1 TRBD1 CASSLRGQEHEAFF TGCGCCAGCAGTCTGCGCGGACAGGAGCATGAAGCTTTCTTT
- TRBJ1-2 TRBV28 - CASSQRGGADYGYTF TGTGCCAGCAGTCAAAGGGGGGGAGCGGACTATGGCTACACCTTC
once TRBJ2-2 TRBV5-8 TRBD2 CASRYRLAGRAGELFF TGTGCCAGCAGGTATCGACTAGCGGGACGGGCCGGGGAGCTGTTTTTT
- TRBJ1-5 TRBV27 TRBD1 CASRTGGNQPQHF TGTGCCAGCAGAACAGGGGGGAATCAGCCCCAGCATTTT